The T cell receptor beta chain under discussion was sequenced for a study of blood T cell repertoires in COVID-19. Background on the study: Samples taken during acute and convalescent COVID-19 were collected in the United States, Italy and Spain. Sample material is recorded as cDNA or gDNA derived from T cells, B-cell-depleted T cells, or PBMCs.

Trimming at V came to 3 bases and at J to 8 bases, leaving 6 bases not matched to a gene. The CDR3 is 15 amino acids. Germline V gives CDR1 SGHTA, CDR2 FQGNSA. Study processing details: Cell counts per sample came from amplifying reference gene primers. Libraries were prepared by immunoSEQ multiplex PCR; TCRdb keeps only in-frame clonotypes and omits some of them. That table is the source of V, J and clone size, and D and trimming were worked out from the DNA. The sample lists some 96,000 clones; 75% to 95% were seen once. Sequenced input: peripheral blood. The rearrangement joins TRBV7-2 to TRBJ1-6, with TRBD1 matching over 8 bases. This receptor was taken from a man aged 55-75 years with acute or convalescent COVID-19. The CDR3 DNA is TGTGCCAGCAGCTTCTTACAGGGGGGAGATTCACCCCTCCACTTT. Its protein product is CASSFLQGGDSPLHF.